The entry below gives a single TCR beta chain sequence along with its context. What this receptor recognizes is not known. No base quality values were provided; no much bigger clone lies one nucleotide off. The donors were patients who had localized lung adenocarcinoma, which is a subtype of non-small cell lung cancer. These samples came from the margins of localized lung adenocarcinomas. For TCR repertoire analysis, CD8+ T cells taken from tumor tissue were profiled apart from CD4+ T cells. To prepare the library, PCR was applied. Sequencing was carried out with a HiSeq X Ten. The public reads were reanalyzed by TCRdb: fastp trimming at Q25, MiXCR alignment, in-frame beta chains only. A single entry per CDR3 protein holds the most common genes and DNA from its merged rows. The sample records 20,000 or so distinct CDR3 sequences, 45% to 50% of which are singletons. Of the sample, roughly 34% falls within the top ten clones.

Including the terminal cysteine and phenylalanine, the CDR3 comprises 13 residues. CDR3 DNA is the only sequence kept; it has 39 bases, read in frame from the first base. In the germline V gene (reference sequence), CDR1 corresponds to MNHEY and CDR2 to SMNVEV. This specimen belongs to a study of CD4 and CD8 cells across lung adenocarcinoma regions (dated by TCRdb to 2016 to 2019). For the wider study: Intratumor heterogeneity of the T cell receptor repertoire was examined by comparing tumor centers with tumor margins.

The origin of this receptor is a male donor with lung adenocarcinoma. The CD4 and CD8 labels of this study may be unreliable. Source material: CD8+ T cells from the margin of a lung tumor. The cell subset or site label, read with the paper, signifies: tumor margin region. This receptor chain uses TRBV27 and TRBJ2-4; too little of a D gene remains to name it. The last part of the DNA fits TRBJ2-5 better; the J call may be wrong. The CDR3 protein: CASRAIAKKTQYF. The bases are TGTGCCAGCAGGGCGATAGCCAAAAAGACCCAGTACTTC.